This T cell receptor beta chain derives from a study of control samples from healthy donors and cancer patients. Only in-frame clones appear in the TCRdb table, and some are missing; sequencing was by immunoSEQ multiplex PCR. The sample includes fewer than 95,000 clones, more than 75% of them seen just once. The V and J ends lost 3 bases and 1 base respectively, with 4 bases between them. This CDR3 region has 14 residues. Germline values: CDR1 SGHVS, CDR2 FQNEAQ. Sequencing used blood. The clonotype was recovered from a young man in good health. This sequence joins TRBV7-8 and TRBJ1-6; no clear D gene. This chain's CDR3 is CASSFESYNSPLHF. The DNA of the CDR3 is TGTGCCAGCAGCTTCGAATCCTATAATTCACCCCTCCACTTT.